Shown below are 10 T cell receptor beta chains from a single sample sequenced in a study of molecular identifiers for immune sequencing clone quantification listed by TCRdb under 2018. Library prep was done by PCR. For sequencing, an Illumina HiSeq 4000 was employed. TCRdb handled the public reads itself, with Q25 trimming in fastp and clone calling in MiXCR, and kept productive beta chains. Each entry merges the rows of one CDR3 protein and shows their most common DNA and genes. Recorded for this sample are about 320,000 distinct CDR3 sequences; roughly 23% of them occurred a single time. The ten largest clones add up to more than 0.8% of the sample. Sequenced sample: naive CD8+ T cells from blood, with Jurkat cell RNA spiked in. What the cell subset or site label conveys for this sample: FACS-sorted CD8+CD4-CCR7+CD45RA+ naive T cells. The source is a human donor in good health. Some libraries in this study had Jurkat cell RNA spiked in.

Worth noting for this clonotype: Just one base apart from a much larger clone, this may be a read error. The J gene is TRBJ1-2, the V gene TRBV28, with TRBD1 matching 11 bases. This CDR3 has 17 amino acids. In germline, CDR1 is MDHEN, CDR2 SYDVKM. The CDR3, as DNA: TGTGCCAGCAGTACCGGACAGGGGGCAGTTCACCCATATGCCTACACCTTC. This gives the protein CASSTGQGAVHPYAYTF.

This clonotype came up many times. The chain has TRBV4-2 and TRBJ2-5; possible D gene TRBD2, 6 bases. The germline gives CDR1 LGHNA, CDR2 YNFKEQ. The CDR3 spans 15 residues. V was pared by 0 bases and J by 6 bases, with 14 bases between. CDR3 residues: CASSQEALAPQTQYF. DNA for the CDR3: TGTGCCAGCAGCCAAGAAGCCCTAGCGCCGCAGACCCAGTACTTC.

The sample holds many counts of this clonotype. V gene TRBV6-1 combines with J gene TRBJ1-1; D perhaps matches TRBD1 (6 bases). Trimming left V 4 bases short and J 0 bases short, with 9 bases between. The germline V gene has CDR1 MNHNS and CDR2 SASEGT. This CDR3 spans 14 amino acids. The CDR3 region is CASSGGQMNTEAFF. The CDR3 DNA follows: TGTGCCAGCAGTGGAGGACAGATGAACACTGAAGCTTTCTTT.

Note on this clonotype: With a much larger clone just one base away, this may be a read error. V is TRBV20-1 and J is TRBJ1-1, with 8 positions matching TRBD1. This CDR3 has 15 residues. CDR1 DFQATT and CDR2 SNEGSKA come from the germline V gene (reference sequence). For the CDR3, the DNA is TGCAGTGCTAGATTGACAGGGGCCTTGAACACTGGAGCTTTCTTT. Amino acids: CSARLTGALNTGAFF.

Details on this clonotype: This may be a read error: a much more frequent sequence differs by one nucleotide. V and J are TRBV27 and TRBJ2-6; D not resolved. CDR3 length: 16 residues. V shed 8 bases and J shed 0 bases, with 14 bases lying between them. The germline gives CDR1 MNHEY, CDR2 SMNVEV (reference sequence). CDR3 region: CASGSLLSSGANVLTF. CDR3 DNA: TGTGCCAGCGGTTCTCTTCTAAGCTCTGGGGCCAACGTCCTGACTTTC.

The rearrangement uses TRBV6-2 or TRBV6-3 and TRBJ2-7, with D hard to call. Germline V gene sequence: CDR1 MNHEY, CDR2 SVGEGT. V lost 4 bases and J lost 2, with 12 bases in between. This CDR3 region has 14 residues. The chain's CDR3 is CASSSIGRTYEQYF. The DNA of the CDR3 is TGTGCCAGCAGTTCTATCGGACGTACCTACGAGCAGTACTTC.

The rearrangement joins TRBV20-1 to TRBJ2-7; D tentatively reads TRBD1 or TRBD2 (5 bases each). CDR3 length equals 15 residues. V lost 7 bases, J lost 2 bases, and 21 bases lay in between. The V gene's germline CDR1 is DFQATT and CDR2 SNEGSKA (reference sequence). This CDR3 is CSVSPEHLGPYEQYF. As DNA, the CDR3 is TGCAGTGTCAGCCCAGAGCACCTGGGACCCTACGAGCAGTACTTC.

In the case of this clonotype: A much larger clone lies a single base off, so this may be a read error. The chain carries TRBV7-2 and TRBJ1-2, with D tentatively TRBD1 (5 bases). The CDR3 sequence is 12 residues long. V gave up 5 bases and J gave up 10 bases, with 14 bases separating them. The germline V gene has CDR1 SGHTA and CDR2 FQGNSA. The CDR3 reads CASSPTTADYTF. The CDR3 coding sequence is TGTGCCAGCAGCCCGACGACAGCGGACTACACCTTC.

This clonotype was counted ten times or more. This sequence joins TRBV6-5 and TRBJ2-1, with 8 bases matching TRBD2. J gave up 3 bases and V 6 bases, and 7 bases lay outside the gene matches. CDR1 MNHEY and CDR2 SVGAGI come from the germline V gene. The CDR3 totals 15 residues. CDR3 in amino acids: CASSYGLAVYNEQFF. The CDR3 nucleotides are TGTGCCAGCAGCTATGGACTAGCAGTCTACAATGAGCAGTTCTTC.

This clonotype was recorded at least ten times. The V and J genes are TRBV5-1 and TRBJ2-3; 9 positions agree with TRBD1. With V trimmed by 5 bases and J by 2 bases, 6 bases remained unmatched. The CDR3 runs to 15 residues. The germline V gene encodes CDR1 SGHRS and CDR2 YFSETQ. The chain's CDR3 is CASRDRGLVTDTQYF. The CDR3 DNA is TGCGCCAGCAGGGACAGGGGTTTGGTCACAGATACGCAGTATTTT.